These T cell receptor beta chains were read from a single sample in a study of blood T cells in healthy people across ages. MiXCR, run by TCRdb on the 5' RACE reads, gives a single entry per CDR3 protein. The sample includes more than 450,000 distinct CDR3 sequences, 25% to 35% seen only once; the top ten take approximately 4%. This same sample was also part of a study on T cells of mothers and their children.

Input material: blood. The receptors originated from a boy younger than 10 in good health. Both conserved end residues are part of each CDR3. Each record gives: CDR3 protein, CDR3 DNA, V gene, D gene, J gene, clone size. A D gene is named only where the DNA matches it firmly. Size tells how often a clone was seen (once, few, many) or the class of an expanded clone, and some rows leave it out.

CDR3 protein: CASSSVLPNRAPLGYTF; CDR3 DNA: TGTGCCAGCAGCTCCGTCCTCCCGAACAGGGCCCCCCTGGGCTACACCTTC; V gene: TRBV5-5; D gene: -; J gene: TRBJ1-2; clone size: -
CDR3 protein: CSATGTSYNEQFF; CDR3 DNA: TGCAGTGCTACCGGGACATCCTACAATGAGCAGTTCTTC; V gene: TRBV20-1; D gene: -; J gene: TRBJ2-1; clone size: -
CDR3 protein: CASSIMLGGHPSGANVLTF; CDR3 DNA: TGTGCCAGTAGTATTATGCTTGGGGGACACCCCTCTGGGGCCAACGTCCTGACTTTC; V gene: TRBV19; D gene: -; J gene: TRBJ2-6; clone size: -
CDR3 protein: CASSPAGGEQYF; CDR3 DNA: TGTGCCAGCAGTCCTGCGGGGGGCGAGCAGTACTTC; V gene: TRBV12-3/TRBV12-4; D gene: TRBD2; J gene: TRBJ2-7; clone size: -
CDR3 protein: CASSQVLKRGPRETQYF; CDR3 DNA: TGTGCCAGCAGCCAAGTTCTTAAGCGGGGCCCGCGGGAGACCCAGTACTTC; V gene: TRBV3-1; D gene: TRBD2; J gene: TRBJ2-5; clone size: -
CDR3 protein: CASSQAERDIQYF; CDR3 DNA: TGTGCCAGCAGCCAAGCGGAGCGGGACATTCAGTACTTC; V gene: TRBV7-2; D gene: -; J gene: TRBJ2-4; clone size: -
CDR3 protein: CASRRGPNKQYF; CDR3 DNA: TGTGCCAGCAGAAGAGGGCCCAACAAGCAGTACTTC; V gene: TRBV12-3/TRBV12-4; D gene: -; J gene: TRBJ2-7; clone size: -
CDR3 protein: CSAYTGADTEAFF; CDR3 DNA: TGCAGTGCTTACACAGGGGCTGACACTGAAGCTTTCTTT; V gene: TRBV20-1; D gene: TRBD1; J gene: TRBJ1-1; clone size: -
CDR3 protein: CASSPGLLSGNTIYF; CDR3 DNA: TGTGCCAGCAGCCCTGGACTCCTCTCTGGAAACACCATATATTTT; V gene: TRBV3-1; D gene: -; J gene: TRBJ1-3; clone size: -
CDR3 protein: CASSPDGVYTGELFF; CDR3 DNA: TGTGCCAGCAGCCCAGACGGGGTGTATACCGGGGAGCTGTTTTTT; V gene: TRBV5-4; D gene: -; J gene: TRBJ2-2; clone size: -
CDR3 protein: CATSRDRERDSRKYNEQFF; CDR3 DNA: TGTGCCACCAGCAGAGACCGGGAGAGGGACTCCCGGAAATACAATGAGCAGTTCTTC; V gene: TRBV15; D gene: -; J gene: TRBJ2-1; clone size: few
CDR3 protein: CASSQDSAYNEQFF; CDR3 DNA: TGTGCCAGCAGCCAAGACAGCGCCTACAATGAGCAGTTCTTC; V gene: TRBV7-2; D gene: -; J gene: TRBJ2-1; clone size: few
CDR3 protein: CASSLGPGQGATEQYF; CDR3 DNA: TGTGCCAGCAGTTTAGGGCCGGGACAAGGGGCTACCGAGCAGTACTTC; V gene: TRBV12-3/TRBV12-4; D gene: -; J gene: TRBJ2-7; clone size: -
CDR3 protein: CASGLPGQVYEQYF; CDR3 DNA: TGTGCCAGCGGTCTTCCGGGACAGGTTTACGAGCAGTACTTC; V gene: TRBV6-5; D gene: TRBD1; J gene: TRBJ2-7; clone size: -
CDR3 protein: CSVGGQNIEAFF; CDR3 DNA: TGCAGCGTTGGGGGGCAAAACATTGAAGCTTTCTTT; V gene: TRBV29-1; D gene: -; J gene: TRBJ1-1; clone size: few
CDR3 protein: CASLGTGTFLRNQPQHF; CDR3 DNA: TGTGCCAGCCTGGGGACAGGGACTTTTCTCCGCAATCAGCCCCAGCATTTT; V gene: TRBV6-2/TRBV6-3; D gene: TRBD1; J gene: TRBJ1-5; clone size: -
CDR3 protein: CSARDWEGETQYF; CDR3 DNA: TGCAGTGCTAGAGATTGGGAAGGAGAGACCCAGTACTTC; V gene: TRBV20-1; D gene: -; J gene: TRBJ2-5; clone size: few
CDR3 protein: CASCRDPRSGNTIYF; CDR3 DNA: TGTGCCAGCTGCCGGGACCCGCGTTCGGGAAACACCATATATTTT; V gene: TRBV6-1; D gene: -; J gene: TRBJ1-3; clone size: -
CDR3 protein: CASGVLGASGELFF; CDR3 DNA: TGTGCCAGCGGAGTTTTAGGGGCTTCCGGGGAGCTGTTTTTT; V gene: TRBV6-5; D gene: -; J gene: TRBJ2-2; clone size: few
CDR3 protein: CSVENWVQGWIATQYF; CDR3 DNA: TGCAGCGTTGAAAATTGGGTGCAGGGGTGGATCGCGACCCAGTACTTC; V gene: TRBV29-1; D gene: -; J gene: TRBJ2-5; clone size: -
CDR3 protein: CASSLGTGDLYEQYF; CDR3 DNA: TGTGCCAGCAGCCTCGGGACAGGGGATTTGTACGAGCAGTACTTC; V gene: TRBV11-2; D gene: TRBD1; J gene: TRBJ2-7; clone size: -
CDR3 protein: CASSLGHGREKLFF; CDR3 DNA: TGTGCCAGCAGCTTAGGACACGGACGGGAAAAACTGTTTTTT; V gene: TRBV7-9; D gene: -; J gene: TRBJ1-4; clone size: many
CDR3 protein: CAWGLPGQNNYGYTF; CDR3 DNA: TGTGCCTGGGGGTTACCGGGACAGAATAACTATGGCTACACCTTC; V gene: TRBV30; D gene: TRBD1; J gene: TRBJ1-2; clone size: -
CDR3 protein: CASTFRLNEKLFF; CDR3 DNA: TGTGCCAGCACCTTTCGCCTGAATGAAAAACTGTTTTTT; V gene: TRBV28; D gene: -; J gene: TRBJ1-4; clone size: few
CDR3 protein: CASSVAPSTNEKLFF; CDR3 DNA: TGTGCCAGCAGCGTAGCTCCTTCAACTAATGAAAAACTGTTTTTT; V gene: TRBV9; D gene: -; J gene: TRBJ1-4; clone size: once
CDR3 protein: CASSTRLTDTQYF; CDR3 DNA: TGCGCCAGCAGCACCCGGCTCACAGATACGCAGTATTTT; V gene: TRBV4-3; D gene: -; J gene: TRBJ2-3; clone size: few
CDR3 protein: CASTQTSGGGTQYF; CDR3 DNA: TGTGCCAGCACCCAGACTAGCGGGGGAGGGACCCAGTACTTC; V gene: TRBV6-2/TRBV6-3; D gene: TRBD2; J gene: TRBJ2-5; clone size: -
CDR3 protein: CATSTGGTSGRGETQYF; CDR3 DNA: TGTGCCACCAGCACCGGGGGGACTAGCGGGAGAGGTGAGACCCAGTACTTC; V gene: TRBV15; D gene: TRBD2; J gene: TRBJ2-5; clone size: -
CDR3 protein: CASSRTYEAFF; CDR3 DNA: TGTGCCAGCAGCCGGACCTATGAAGCTTTCTTT; V gene: TRBV7-9; D gene: -; J gene: TRBJ1-1; clone size: -
CDR3 protein: CSGLRDTAEAFF; CDR3 DNA: TGCAGCGGCCTCCGGGACACCGCAGAAGCTTTCTTT; V gene: TRBV29-1; D gene: -; J gene: TRBJ1-1; clone size: few
CDR3 protein: CASRLPGQETQYF; CDR3 DNA: TGCGCCAGCAGATTACCAGGACAAGAGACCCAGTACTTC; V gene: TRBV10-2; D gene: -; J gene: TRBJ2-5; clone size: few
CDR3 protein: CASSSPHSYEQYF; CDR3 DNA: TGTGCCAGCAGCTCCCCCCACTCCTACGAGCAGTACTTC; V gene: TRBV11-1; D gene: -; J gene: TRBJ2-7; clone size: -
CDR3 protein: CASEPEGGRGWYTQYF; CDR3 DNA: TGTGCCAGCGAACCCGAAGGGGGCAGGGGCTGGTATACCCAGTACTTC; V gene: TRBV3-1; D gene: TRBD1; J gene: TRBJ2-5; clone size: few
CDR3 protein: CASSRTDTGELFF; CDR3 DNA: TGTGCCAGCAGCAGGACAGACACCGGGGAGCTGTTTTTT; V gene: TRBV7-9; D gene: -; J gene: TRBJ2-2; clone size: few
CDR3 protein: CASGEGLAGDGELFF; CDR3 DNA: TGTGCCAGCGGGGAGGGACTAGCGGGTGACGGGGAGCTGTTTTTT; V gene: TRBV6-5; D gene: TRBD2; J gene: TRBJ2-2; clone size: -
CDR3 protein: CSARQGAIGEKLFF; CDR3 DNA: TGCAGTGCGCGACAGGGGGCAATCGGAGAAAAACTGTTTTTT; V gene: TRBV20-1; D gene: TRBD1; J gene: TRBJ1-4; clone size: many
CDR3 protein: CSARDVWTNSYEQYF; CDR3 DNA: TGCAGTGCTAGAGATGTTTGGACTAACTCCTACGAGCAGTACTTC; V gene: TRBV20-1; D gene: -; J gene: TRBJ2-7; clone size: -
CDR3 protein: CASSLFAEAFF; CDR3 DNA: TGTGCCAGCAGCTTATTTGCTGAAGCTTTCTTT; V gene: TRBV11-2; D gene: -; J gene: TRBJ1-1; clone size: few
CDR3 protein: CASKKGGRGNIQYF; CDR3 DNA: TGTGCCAGCAAGAAGGGCGGGAGGGGAAACATTCAGTACTTC; V gene: TRBV3-1; D gene: TRBD2; J gene: TRBJ2-4; clone size: -
CDR3 protein: CASSGGTSGQETQYF; CDR3 DNA: TGTGCCAGCAGCGGGGGGACTAGCGGTCAAGAGACCCAGTACTTC; V gene: TRBV7-9; D gene: TRBD2; J gene: TRBJ2-5; clone size: few
CDR3 protein: CASSLAASHYGYTF; CDR3 DNA: TGTGCCAGCAGCTTGGCAGCCAGCCACTATGGCTACACCTTC; V gene: TRBV5-6; D gene: -; J gene: TRBJ1-2; clone size: -